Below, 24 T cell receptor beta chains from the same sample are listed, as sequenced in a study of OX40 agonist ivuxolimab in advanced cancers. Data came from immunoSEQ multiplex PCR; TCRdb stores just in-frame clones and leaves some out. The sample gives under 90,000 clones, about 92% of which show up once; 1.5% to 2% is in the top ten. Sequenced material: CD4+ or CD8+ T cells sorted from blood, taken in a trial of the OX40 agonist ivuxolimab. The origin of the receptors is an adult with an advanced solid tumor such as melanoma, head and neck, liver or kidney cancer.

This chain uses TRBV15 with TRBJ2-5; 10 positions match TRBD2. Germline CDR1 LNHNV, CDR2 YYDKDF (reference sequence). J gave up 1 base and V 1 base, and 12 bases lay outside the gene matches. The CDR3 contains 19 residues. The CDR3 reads CATSRVGEAGGALQETQYF. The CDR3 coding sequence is TGTGCCACCAGCAGAGTTGGTGAAGCGGGGGGGGCCCTCCAAGAGACCCAGTACTTC.

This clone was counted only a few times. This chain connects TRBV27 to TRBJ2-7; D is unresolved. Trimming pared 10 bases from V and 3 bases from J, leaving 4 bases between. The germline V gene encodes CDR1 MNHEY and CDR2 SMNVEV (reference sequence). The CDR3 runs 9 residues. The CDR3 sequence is CATDYEQYF. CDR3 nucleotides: TGTGCCACCGACTACGAGCAGTACTTC.

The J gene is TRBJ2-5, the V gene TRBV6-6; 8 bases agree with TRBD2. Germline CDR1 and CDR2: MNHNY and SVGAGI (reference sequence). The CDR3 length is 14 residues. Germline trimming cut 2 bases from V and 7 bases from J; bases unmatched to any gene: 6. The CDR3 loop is CASSYGTRGGTQYF. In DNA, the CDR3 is TGTGCCAGCAGTTACGGGACTAGAGGGGGGACCCAGTACTTC.

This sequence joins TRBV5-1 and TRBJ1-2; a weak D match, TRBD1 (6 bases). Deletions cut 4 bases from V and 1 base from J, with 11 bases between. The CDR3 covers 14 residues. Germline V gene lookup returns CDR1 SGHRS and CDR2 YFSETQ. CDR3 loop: CASSPTQGNYGYTF. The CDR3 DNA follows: TGCGCCAGCAGCCCGACACAGGGTAACTATGGCTACACCTTC.

The CDR3 nucleotides are TGCACCAGCAGCCAAGACTCGACTAGCGGAGATTTGGCAGATACGCAGTATTTT. It encodes CTSSQDSTSGDLADTQYF. The chain carries TRBV1 and TRBJ2-3; the table's D call, TRBD2, has no DNA check behind it. TRBV1 is termed a pseudogene. The CDR3 has 18 amino acids.

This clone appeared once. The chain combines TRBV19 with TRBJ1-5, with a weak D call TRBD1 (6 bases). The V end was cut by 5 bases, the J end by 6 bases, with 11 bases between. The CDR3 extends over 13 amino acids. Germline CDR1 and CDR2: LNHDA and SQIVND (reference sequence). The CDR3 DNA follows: TGTGCCAGTAGTTCAAGCAGGGGTCAGCCCCAGCATTTT. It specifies CASSSSRGQPQHF.

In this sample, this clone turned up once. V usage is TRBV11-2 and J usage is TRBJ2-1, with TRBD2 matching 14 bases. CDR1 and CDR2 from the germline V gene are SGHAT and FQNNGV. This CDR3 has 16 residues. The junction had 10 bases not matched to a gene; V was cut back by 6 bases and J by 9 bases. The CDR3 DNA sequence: TGTGCCAGCAGTCAGGCCACGACTAGCGGGGGGGGTGAGCAGTTCTTC. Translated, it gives CASSQATTSGGGEQFF.

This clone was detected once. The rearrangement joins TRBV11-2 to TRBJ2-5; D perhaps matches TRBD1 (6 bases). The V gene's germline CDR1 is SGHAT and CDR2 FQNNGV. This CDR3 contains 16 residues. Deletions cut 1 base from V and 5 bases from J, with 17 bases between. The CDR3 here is CASSLGDNLGGETQYF. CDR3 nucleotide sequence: TGTGCCAGCAGCTTAGGGGACAACCTGGGTGGGGAGACCCAGTACTTC.

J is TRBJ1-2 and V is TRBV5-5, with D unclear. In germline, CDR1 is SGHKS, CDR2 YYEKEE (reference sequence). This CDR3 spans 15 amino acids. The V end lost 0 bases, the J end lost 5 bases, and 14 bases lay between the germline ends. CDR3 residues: CASSLVTDLTYGYTF. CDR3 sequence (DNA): TGTGCCAGCAGCTTGGTAACGGATCTTACTTATGGCTACACCTTC.

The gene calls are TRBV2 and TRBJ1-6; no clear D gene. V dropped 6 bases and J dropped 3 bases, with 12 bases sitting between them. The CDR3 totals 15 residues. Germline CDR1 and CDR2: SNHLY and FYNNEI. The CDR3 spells CASRALMSYNSPLHF. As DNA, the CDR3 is TGTGCCAGCAGGGCCCTAATGAGCTATAATTCACCCCTCCACTTT.

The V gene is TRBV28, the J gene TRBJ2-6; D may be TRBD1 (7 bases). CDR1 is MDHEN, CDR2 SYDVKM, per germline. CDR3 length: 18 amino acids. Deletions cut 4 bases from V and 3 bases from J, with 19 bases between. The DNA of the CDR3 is TGTGCCAGCAGTTCTGCGACAGGGACTTTAGGTGGGGCCAACGTCCTGACTTTC. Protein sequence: CASSSATGTLGGANVLTF.

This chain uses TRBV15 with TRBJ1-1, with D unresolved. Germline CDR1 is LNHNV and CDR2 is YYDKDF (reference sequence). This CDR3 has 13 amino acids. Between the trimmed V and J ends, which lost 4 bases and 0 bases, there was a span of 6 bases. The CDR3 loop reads CATSTHMNTEAFF. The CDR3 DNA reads TGTGCCACCAGCACACACATGAACACTGAAGCTTTCTTT.

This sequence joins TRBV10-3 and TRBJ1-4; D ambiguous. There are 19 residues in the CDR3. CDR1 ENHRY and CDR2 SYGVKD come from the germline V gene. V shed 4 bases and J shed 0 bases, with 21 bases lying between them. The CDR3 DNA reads TGTGCCATCAGTGCCCAAGGACGGGCACCCTTTTCAACTAATGAAAAACTGTTTTTT. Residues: CAISAQGRAPFSTNEKLFF.

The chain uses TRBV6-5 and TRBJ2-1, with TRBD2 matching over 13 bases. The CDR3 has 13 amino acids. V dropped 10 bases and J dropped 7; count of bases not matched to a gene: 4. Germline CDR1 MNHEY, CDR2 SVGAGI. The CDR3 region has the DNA TGTGCCACCAGGACTAGCGGGGGAAATGAGCAGTTCTTC. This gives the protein CATRTSGGNEQFF.

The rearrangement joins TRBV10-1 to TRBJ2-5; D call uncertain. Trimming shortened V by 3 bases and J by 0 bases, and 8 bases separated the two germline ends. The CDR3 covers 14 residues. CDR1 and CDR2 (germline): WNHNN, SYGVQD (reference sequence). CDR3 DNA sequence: TGCGCCAGCAGTGAAGGCGGTTACCAAGAGACCCAGTACTTC. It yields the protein CASSEGGYQETQYF.

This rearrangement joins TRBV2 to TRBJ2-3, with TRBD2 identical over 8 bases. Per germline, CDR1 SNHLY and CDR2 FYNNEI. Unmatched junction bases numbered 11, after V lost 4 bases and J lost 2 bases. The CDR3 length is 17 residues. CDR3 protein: CASSVSQRGSYTDTQYF. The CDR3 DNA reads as TGTGCCAGCAGTGTAAGTCAGCGGGGGTCTTACACAGATACGCAGTATTTT.

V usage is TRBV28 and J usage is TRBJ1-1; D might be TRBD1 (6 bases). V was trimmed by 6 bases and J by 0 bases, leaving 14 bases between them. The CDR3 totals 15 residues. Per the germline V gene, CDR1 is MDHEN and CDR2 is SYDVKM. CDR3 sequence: CASRVGGALNTEAFF. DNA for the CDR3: TGTGCCAGCAGGGTGGGGGGGGCTCTGAACACTGAAGCTTTCTTT. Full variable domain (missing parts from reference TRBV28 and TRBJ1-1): DVKVTQSSRYLVKRTGEKVFLECVQDMDHENMFWYRQDPGLGLRLIYFSYDVKMKEKGDIPEGYSVSREKKERFSLILESASTNQTSMYLCASRVGGALNTEAFFGQGTRLTVV.

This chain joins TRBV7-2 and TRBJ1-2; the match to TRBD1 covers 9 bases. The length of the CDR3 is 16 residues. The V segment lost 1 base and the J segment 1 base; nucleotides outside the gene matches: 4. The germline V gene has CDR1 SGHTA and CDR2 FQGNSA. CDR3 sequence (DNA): TGTGCCAGCAGCTTAGGGGGACAGGGAAATAACTATGGCTACACCTTC. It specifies CASSLGGQGNNYGYTF.

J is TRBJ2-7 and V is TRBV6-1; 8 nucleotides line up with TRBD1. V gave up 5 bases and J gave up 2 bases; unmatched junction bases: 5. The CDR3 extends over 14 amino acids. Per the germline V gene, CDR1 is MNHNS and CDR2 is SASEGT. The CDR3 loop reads CASSSTGGPYEQYF. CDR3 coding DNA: TGTGCCAGCAGTTCTACAGGGGGACCCTACGAGCAGTACTTC.

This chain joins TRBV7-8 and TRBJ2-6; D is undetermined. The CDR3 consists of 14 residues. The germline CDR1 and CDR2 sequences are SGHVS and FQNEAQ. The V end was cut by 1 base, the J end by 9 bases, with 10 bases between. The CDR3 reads CASSLEGRVNVLTF. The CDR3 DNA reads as TGTGCCAGCAGCTTAGAAGGCCGGGTCAACGTCCTGACTTTC.

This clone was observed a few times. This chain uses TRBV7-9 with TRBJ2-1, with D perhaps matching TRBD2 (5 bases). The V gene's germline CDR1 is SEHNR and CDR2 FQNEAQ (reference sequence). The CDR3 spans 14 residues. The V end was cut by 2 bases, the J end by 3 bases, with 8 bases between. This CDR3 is CASSLILDYNEQFF. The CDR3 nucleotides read TGTGCCAGCAGCTTAATACTAGACTACAATGAGCAGTTCTTC. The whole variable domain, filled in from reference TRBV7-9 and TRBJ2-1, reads DTGVSQNPRHKITKRGQNVTFRCDPISEHNRLYWYRQTLGQGPEFLTYFQNEAQLEKSRLLSDRFSAERPKGSFSTLEIQRTEQGDSAMYLCASSLILDYNEQFFGPGTRLTVL.

CDR3 amino acids: CASSPKYGYTF. The CDR3 coding sequence is TGCGCCAGCAGCCCAAAATATGGCTACACCTTC. This rearrangement joins TRBV5-1 to TRBJ1-2, with D unclear. Trimming removed 4 bases at V and 5 bases at J, with 6 bases between. Germline V lookup: CDR1 SGHRS, CDR2 YFSETQ. The CDR3 has 11 residues. The full variable domain, its missing parts supplied by reference TRBV5-1 and TRBJ1-2, is KAGVTQTPRYLIKTRGQQVTLSCSPISGHRSVSWYQQTPGQGLQFLFEYFSETQRNKGNFPGRFSGRQFSNSRSEMNVSTLELGDSALYLCASSPKYGYTFGSGTRLTVV.

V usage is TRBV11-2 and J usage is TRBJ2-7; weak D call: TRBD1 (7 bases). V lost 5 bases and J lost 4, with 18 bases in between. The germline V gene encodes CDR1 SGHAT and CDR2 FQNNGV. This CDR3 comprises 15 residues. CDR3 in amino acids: CASSLPAGGTYEQYF. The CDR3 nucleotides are TGTGCCAGCAGCCTCCCGGCAGGGGGGACTTACGAGCAGTACTTC.

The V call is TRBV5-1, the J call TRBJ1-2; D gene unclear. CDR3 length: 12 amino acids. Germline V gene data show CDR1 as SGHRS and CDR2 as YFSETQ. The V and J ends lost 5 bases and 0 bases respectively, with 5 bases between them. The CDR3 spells CASRTTNYGYTF. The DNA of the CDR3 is TGCGCCAGCAGGACTACTAACTATGGCTACACCTTC.